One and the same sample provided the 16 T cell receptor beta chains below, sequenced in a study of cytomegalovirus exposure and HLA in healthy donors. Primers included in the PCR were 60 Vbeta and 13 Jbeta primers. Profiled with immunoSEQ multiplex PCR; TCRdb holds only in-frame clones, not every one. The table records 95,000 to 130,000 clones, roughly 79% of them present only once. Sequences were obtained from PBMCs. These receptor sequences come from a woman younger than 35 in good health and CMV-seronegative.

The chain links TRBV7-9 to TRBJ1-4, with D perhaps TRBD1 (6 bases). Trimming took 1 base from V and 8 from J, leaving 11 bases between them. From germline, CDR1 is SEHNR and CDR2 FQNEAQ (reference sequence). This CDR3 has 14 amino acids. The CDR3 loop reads CASSLGQGYEKLFF. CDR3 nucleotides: TGTGCCAGCAGCTTAGGGCAGGGGTACGAAAAACTGTTTTTT.

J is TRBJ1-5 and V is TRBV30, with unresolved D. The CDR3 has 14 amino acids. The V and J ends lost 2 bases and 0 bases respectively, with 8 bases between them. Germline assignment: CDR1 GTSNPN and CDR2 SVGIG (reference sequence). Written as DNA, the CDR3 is TGTGCCTGGAGTCCCCACACTAGCAATCAGCCCCAGCATTTT. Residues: CAWSPHTSNQPQHF.

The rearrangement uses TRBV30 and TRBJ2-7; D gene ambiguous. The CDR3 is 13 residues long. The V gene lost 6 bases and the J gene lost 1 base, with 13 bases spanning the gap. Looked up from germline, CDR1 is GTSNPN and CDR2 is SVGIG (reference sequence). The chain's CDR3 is CACSLVGSYEQYF. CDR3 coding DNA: TGTGCCTGTTCCCTAGTTGGATCCTACGAGCAGTACTTC.

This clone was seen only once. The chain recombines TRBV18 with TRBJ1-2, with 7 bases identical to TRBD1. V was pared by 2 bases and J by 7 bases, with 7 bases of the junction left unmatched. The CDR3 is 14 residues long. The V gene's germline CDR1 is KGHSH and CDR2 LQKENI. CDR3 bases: TGTGCCAGCTCACCAGAAGGGGGCAAGATTGGCTACACCTTC. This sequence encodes CASSPEGGKIGYTF.

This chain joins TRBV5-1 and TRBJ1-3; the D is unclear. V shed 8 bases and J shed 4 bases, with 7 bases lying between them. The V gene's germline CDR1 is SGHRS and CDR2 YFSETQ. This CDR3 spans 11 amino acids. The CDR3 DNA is TGCGCCAGTGCGGAGGGAAACACCATATATTTT. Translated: CASAEGNTIYF.

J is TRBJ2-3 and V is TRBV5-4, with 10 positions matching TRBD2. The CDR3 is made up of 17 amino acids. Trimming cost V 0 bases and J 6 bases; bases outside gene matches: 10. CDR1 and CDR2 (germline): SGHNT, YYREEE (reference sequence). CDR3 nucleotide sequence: TGTGCCAGCAGCTTGGGTCGAGCGGGGGGGCTGTGGGATACGCAGTATTTT. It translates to CASSLGRAGGLWDTQYF.

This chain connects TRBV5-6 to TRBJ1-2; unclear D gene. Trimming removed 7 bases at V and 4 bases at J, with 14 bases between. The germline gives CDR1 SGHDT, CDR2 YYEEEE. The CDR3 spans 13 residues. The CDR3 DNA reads TGTGCCAGCGGGAGGCGGGCGTTCTATGGCTACACCTTC. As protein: CASGRRAFYGYTF. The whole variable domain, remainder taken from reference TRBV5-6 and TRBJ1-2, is DAGVTQSPTHLIKTRGQQVTLRCSPKSGHDTVSWYQQALGQGPQFIFQYYEEEERQRGNFPDRFSGHQFPNYSSELNVNALLLGDSALYLCASGRRAFYGYTFGSGTRLTVV.

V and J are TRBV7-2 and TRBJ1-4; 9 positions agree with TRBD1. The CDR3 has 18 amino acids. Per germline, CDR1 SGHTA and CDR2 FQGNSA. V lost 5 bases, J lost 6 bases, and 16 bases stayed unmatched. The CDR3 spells CASSLEGDREVFYEKLFF. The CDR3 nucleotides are TGTGCCAGCAGCCTAGAGGGGGACAGGGAGGTCTTCTATGAAAAACTGTTTTTT. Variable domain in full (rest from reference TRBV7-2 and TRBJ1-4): GAGVSQSPSNKVTEKGKDVELRCDPISGHTALYWYRQSLGQGLEFLIYFQGNSAPDKSGLPSDRFSAERTGGSVSTLTIQRTQQEDSAVYLCASSLEGDREVFYEKLFFGSGTQLSVL.

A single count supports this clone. The CDR3 nucleotides read TGTGCCAGCAGCCTCGAAGGGGAAACTGAAGCTTTCTTT. Translating it yields CASSLEGETEAFF. This chain uses TRBV27 with TRBJ1-1; D may be TRBD1 (5 bases). Germline V gene sequence: CDR1 MNHEY, CDR2 SMNVEV (reference sequence). CDR3 length equals 13 residues. The germline V and J ends were trimmed by 6 bases and 5 bases, with 13 bases remaining between them.

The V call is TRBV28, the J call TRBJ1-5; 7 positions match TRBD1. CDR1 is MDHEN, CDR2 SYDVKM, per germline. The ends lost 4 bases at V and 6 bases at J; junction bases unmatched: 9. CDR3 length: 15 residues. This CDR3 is CASSSGQAPSQPQHF. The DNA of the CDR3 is TGTGCCAGCAGTTCAGGACAGGCCCCATCTCAGCCCCAGCATTTT.

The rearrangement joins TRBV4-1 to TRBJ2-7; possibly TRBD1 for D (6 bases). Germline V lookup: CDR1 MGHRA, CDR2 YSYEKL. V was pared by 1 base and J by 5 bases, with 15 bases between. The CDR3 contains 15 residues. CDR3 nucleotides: TGCGCCAGCAGCCAAGTTAAAAGGGACAACCACGAGCAGTACTTC. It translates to CASSQVKRDNHEQYF.

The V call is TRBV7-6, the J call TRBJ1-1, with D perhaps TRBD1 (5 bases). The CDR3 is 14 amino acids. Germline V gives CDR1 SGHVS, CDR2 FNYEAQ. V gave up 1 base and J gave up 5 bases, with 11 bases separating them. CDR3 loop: CASSLGAGGTEAFF. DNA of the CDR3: TGTGCCAGCAGCTTAGGGGCTGGGGGGACTGAAGCTTTCTTT.

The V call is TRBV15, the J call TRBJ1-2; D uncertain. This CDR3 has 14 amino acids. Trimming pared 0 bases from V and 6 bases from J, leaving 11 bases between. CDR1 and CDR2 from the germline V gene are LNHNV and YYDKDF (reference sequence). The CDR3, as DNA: TGTGCCACCAGCAGAGATACCCAGAACCATGGCTACACCTTC. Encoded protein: CATSRDTQNHGYTF.

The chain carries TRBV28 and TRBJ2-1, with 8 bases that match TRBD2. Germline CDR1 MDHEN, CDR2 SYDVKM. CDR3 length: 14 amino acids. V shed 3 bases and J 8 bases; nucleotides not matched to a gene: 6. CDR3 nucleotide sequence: TGTGCCAGCAGTTTCGGGGGGGCCTCGTATGAGCAGTTCTTC. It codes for CASSFGGASYEQFF.

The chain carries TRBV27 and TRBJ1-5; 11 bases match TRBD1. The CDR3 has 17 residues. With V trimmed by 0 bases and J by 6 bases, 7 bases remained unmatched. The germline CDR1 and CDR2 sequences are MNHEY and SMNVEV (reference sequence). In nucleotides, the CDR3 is TGTGCCAGCAGTTTATCGAAAGGGACAGGGGGGGGTCAGCCCCAGCATTTT. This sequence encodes CASSLSKGTGGGQPQHF.

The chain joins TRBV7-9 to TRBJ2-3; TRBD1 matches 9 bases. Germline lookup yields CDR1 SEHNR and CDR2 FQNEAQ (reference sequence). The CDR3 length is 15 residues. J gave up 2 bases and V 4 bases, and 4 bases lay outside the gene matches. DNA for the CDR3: TGTGCCAGCAGCTCAGGGACAGGGACCACAGATACGCAGTATTTT. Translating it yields CASSSGTGTTDTQYF.